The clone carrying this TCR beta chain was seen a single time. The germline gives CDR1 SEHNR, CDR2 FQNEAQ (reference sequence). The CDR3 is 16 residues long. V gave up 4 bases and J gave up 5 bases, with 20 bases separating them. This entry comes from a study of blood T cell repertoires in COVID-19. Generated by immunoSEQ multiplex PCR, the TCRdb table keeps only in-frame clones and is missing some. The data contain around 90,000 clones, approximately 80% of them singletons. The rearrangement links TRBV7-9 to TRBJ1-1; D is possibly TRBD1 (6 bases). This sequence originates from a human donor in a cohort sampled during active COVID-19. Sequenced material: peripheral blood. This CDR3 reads CASSSARGGRITEAFF. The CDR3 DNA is TGTGCCAGCAGCTCCGCCCGCGGGGGGCGGATTACTGAAGCTTTCTTT.